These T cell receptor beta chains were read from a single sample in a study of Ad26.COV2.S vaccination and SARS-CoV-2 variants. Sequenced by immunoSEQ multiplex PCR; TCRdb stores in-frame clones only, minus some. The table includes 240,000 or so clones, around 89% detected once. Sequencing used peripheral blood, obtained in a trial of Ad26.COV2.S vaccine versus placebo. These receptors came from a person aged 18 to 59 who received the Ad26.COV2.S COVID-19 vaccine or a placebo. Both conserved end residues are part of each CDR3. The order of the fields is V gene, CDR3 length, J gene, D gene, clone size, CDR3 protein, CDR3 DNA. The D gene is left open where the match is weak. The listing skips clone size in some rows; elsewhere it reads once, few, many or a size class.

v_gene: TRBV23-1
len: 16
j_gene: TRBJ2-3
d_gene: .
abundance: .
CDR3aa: CASSQLIWSLTDTQYF
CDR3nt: TGCGCCAGCAGTCAACTAATATGGTCCCTCACAGATACGCAGTATTTT

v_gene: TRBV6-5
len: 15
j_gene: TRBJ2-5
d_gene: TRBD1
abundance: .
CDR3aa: CASTLHRGRGETQYF
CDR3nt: TGTGCCAGCACCCTACACAGGGGGCGCGGGGAGACCCAGTACTTC

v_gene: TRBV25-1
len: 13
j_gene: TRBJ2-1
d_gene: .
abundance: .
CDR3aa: CASSDLGIGEQFF
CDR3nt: TGTGCCAGCAGTGATCTGGGGATTGGGGAGCAGTTCTTC

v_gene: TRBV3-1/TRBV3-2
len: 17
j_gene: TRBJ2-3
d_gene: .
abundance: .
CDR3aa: CASSPSQEAGSTDTQYF
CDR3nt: TGTGCCAGCAGCCCATCACAGGAAGCGGGTTCCACAGATACGCAGTATTTT

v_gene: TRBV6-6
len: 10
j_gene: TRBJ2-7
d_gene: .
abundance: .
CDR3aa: CASRGGEQYF
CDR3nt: TGTGCCAGCAGAGGGGGCGAGCAGTACTTC

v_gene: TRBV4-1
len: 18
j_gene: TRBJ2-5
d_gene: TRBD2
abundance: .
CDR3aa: CASSQDRLAGSKGETQYF
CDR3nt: TGCGCCAGCAGCCAAGATCGGCTAGCGGGGTCTAAAGGAGAGACCCAGTACTTC

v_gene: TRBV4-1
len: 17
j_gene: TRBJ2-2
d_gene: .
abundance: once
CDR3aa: CASSQERVRRNTGELFF
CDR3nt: TGCGCCAGCAGCCAAGAACGGGTGCGGAGGAACACCGGGGAGCTGTTTTTT

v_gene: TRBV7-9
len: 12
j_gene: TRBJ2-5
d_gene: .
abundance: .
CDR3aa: CASSYSLETQYF
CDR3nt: TGTGCCAGCAGCTACTCGTTAGAGACCCAGTACTTC

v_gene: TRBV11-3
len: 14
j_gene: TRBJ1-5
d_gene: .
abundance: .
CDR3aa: CASRTRKGNQPQHF
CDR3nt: TGTGCCAGCAGAACAAGGAAGGGCAATCAGCCCCAGCATTTT

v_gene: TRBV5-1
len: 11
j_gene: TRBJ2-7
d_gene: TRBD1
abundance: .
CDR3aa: CASTGGWEQYF
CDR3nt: TGCGCCAGCACAGGGGGTTGGGAGCAGTACTTC

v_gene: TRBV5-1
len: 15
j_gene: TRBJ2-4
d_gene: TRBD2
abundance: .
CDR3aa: CASSSLAGSKNIQYF
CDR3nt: TGCGCCAGCAGCTCCCTAGCGGGAAGCAAAAACATTCAGTACTTC

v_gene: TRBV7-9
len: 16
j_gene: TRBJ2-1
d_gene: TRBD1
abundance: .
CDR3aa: CASSSVGGRAYNEQFF
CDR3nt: TGTGCCAGCAGCTCCGTAGGGGGCAGGGCCTACAATGAGCAGTTCTTC

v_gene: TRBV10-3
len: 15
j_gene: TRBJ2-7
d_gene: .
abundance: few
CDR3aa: CAISPPGVEGYEQYF
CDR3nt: TGTGCCATCAGTCCCCCCGGGGTAGAAGGCTACGAGCAGTACTTC

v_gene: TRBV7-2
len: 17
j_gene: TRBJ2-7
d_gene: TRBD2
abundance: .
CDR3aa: CASSLGLAGRPDYEQYF
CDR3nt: TGTGCCAGCAGCTTAGGGTTAGCGGGAAGGCCAGACTACGAGCAGTACTTC

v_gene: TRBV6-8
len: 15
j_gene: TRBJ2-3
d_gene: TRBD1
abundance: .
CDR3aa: CASSPTGGATDTQYF
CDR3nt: TGTGCCAGCAGTCCGACAGGGGGCGCGACAGATACGCAGTATTTT

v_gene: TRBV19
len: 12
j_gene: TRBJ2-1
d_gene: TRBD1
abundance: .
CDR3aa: CASRGDSHEQFF
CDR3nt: TGTGCCAGTAGGGGGGACAGCCACGAGCAGTTCTTC

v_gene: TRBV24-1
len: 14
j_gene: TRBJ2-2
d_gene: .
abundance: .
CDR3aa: CATSDPGYTGELFF
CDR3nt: TGTGCCACCAGTGACCCAGGGTACACCGGGGAGCTGTTTTTT

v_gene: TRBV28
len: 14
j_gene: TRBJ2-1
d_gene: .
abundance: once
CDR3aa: CASRGNRVRNEQFF
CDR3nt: TGTGCCAGCAGGGGAAACAGGGTTCGAAATGAGCAGTTCTTC

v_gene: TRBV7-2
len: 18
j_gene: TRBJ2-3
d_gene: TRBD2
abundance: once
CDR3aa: CASSLRAGGPVGTDTQYF
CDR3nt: TGTGCCAGCAGCTTGAGAGCGGGGGGGCCGGTCGGCACAGATACGCAGTATTTT

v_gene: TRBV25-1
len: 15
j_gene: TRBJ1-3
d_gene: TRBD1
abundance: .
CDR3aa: CASRYGTGVGNTIYF
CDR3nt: TGTGCCAGCAGGTACGGGACAGGGGTTGGAAACACCATATATTTT

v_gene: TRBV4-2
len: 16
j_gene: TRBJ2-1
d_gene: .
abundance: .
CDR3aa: CASSQELEGALNEQFF
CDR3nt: TGTGCCAGCAGCCAAGAATTGGAGGGGGCCCTCAATGAGCAGTTCTTC

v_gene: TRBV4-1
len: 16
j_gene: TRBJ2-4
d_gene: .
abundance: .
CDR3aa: CASSQFSGLAKNIQYF
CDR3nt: TGCGCCAGCAGCCAATTTAGCGGACTAGCCAAAAACATTCAGTACTTC

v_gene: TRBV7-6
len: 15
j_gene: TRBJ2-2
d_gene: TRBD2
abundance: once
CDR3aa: CASSLLREGTGELFF
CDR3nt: TGTGCCAGCAGCTTATTGCGGGAGGGTACCGGGGAGCTGTTTTTT

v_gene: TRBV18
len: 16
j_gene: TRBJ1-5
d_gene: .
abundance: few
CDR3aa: CASSPMGGVGNQPQHF
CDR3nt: TGTGCCAGCTCACCGATGGGAGGGGTTGGCAATCAGCCCCAGCATTTT

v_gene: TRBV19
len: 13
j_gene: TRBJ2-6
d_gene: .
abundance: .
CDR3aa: CASSYGTKDVLTF
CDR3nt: TGTGCCAGTAGTTACGGGACAAAAGACGTCCTGACTTTC

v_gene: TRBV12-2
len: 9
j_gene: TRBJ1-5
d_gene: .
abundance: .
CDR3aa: CASNQPQHF
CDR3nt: TGTGCAAGTAATCAGCCCCAGCATTTT

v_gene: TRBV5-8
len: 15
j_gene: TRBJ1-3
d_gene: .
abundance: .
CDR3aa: CASSWDNGSGNTIYF
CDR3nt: TGTGCCAGCAGCTGGGACAATGGCTCTGGAAACACCATATATTTT

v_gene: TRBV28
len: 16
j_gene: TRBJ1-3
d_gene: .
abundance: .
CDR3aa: CASITRGGGRGNTIYF
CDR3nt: TGTGCCAGCATCACACGAGGCGGGGGGCGCGGAAACACCATATATTTT

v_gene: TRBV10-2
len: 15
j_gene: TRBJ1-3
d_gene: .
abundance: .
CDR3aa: CASTLGHLSGNTIYF
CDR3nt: TGCGCCAGCACCCTCGGCCATCTCTCTGGAAACACCATATATTTT

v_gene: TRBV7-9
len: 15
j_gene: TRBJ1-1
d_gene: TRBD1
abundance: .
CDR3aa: CASSLGTGFNTEAFF
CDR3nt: TGTGCCAGCAGCTTGGGGACAGGTTTTAACACTGAAGCTTTCTTT

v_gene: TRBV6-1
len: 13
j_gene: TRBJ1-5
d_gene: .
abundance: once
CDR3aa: CASSDPSNQPQHF
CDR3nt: TGTGCCAGCAGTGACCCGAGCAATCAGCCCCAGCATTTT

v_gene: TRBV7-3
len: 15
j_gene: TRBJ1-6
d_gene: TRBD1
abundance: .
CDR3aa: CASSLGSRGSSPLHF
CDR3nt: TGTGCCAGCAGCTTAGGTAGCAGGGGGTCTTCACCCCTCCACTTT

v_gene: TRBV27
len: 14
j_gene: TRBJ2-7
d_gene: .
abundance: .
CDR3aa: CASSPLQGSYEQYF
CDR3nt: TGTGCCAGCAGCCCCTTACAGGGCTCCTACGAGCAGTACTTC

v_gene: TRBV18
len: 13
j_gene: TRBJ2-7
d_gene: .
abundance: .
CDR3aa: CASSPPAGYEQYF
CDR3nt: TGTGCCAGCTCACCACCGGCAGGGTACGAGCAGTACTTC

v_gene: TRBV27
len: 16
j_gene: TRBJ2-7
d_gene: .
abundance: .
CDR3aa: CASSSLSSLFSYEQYF
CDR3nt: TGTGCCAGCAGTTCGCTTAGCAGCCTTTTCTCCTACGAGCAGTACTTC